This is a list of T cell receptor beta chains from one sample in a study of T-cell reconstitution after alpha-beta-depleted transplantation in children. Each CDR3 protein is one row after TCRdb ran MiXCR on the PCR reads. The data contain 200,000 to 300,000 distinct CDR3 sequences, 7.5% to 9.5% of them singletons. The sample here was PBMCs, mostly from graft donor cells, taken 180 days after TCRalphabeta/CD19-depleted stem cell transplant. These receptors came from a male patient under 18 who had a stem cell transplant for acute lymphoblastic leukemia, so the T cells may come from the graft donor. Each CDR3 is given with its conserved first and last residue. Each record gives: J gene, V gene, CDR3 length, clone size, CDR3 protein. Clone size is shown for a subset of rows, as once, few, many or a class of expanded clone.

>TRBJ2-3|TRBV27|14|many
CASSLRGRPDTQYF
>TRBJ2-7|TRBV10-3|14|many
CAISEGEGMDEQYF
>TRBJ2-2|TRBV19|16|many
CASSYPQGSNTGELFF
>TRBJ2-7|TRBV27|14|many
CASSFGTGNYEQYF
>TRBJ1-1|TRBV6-1|17|many
CASSEAIILTGNTEAFF
>TRBJ2-2|TRBV7-2|15|many
CASSLGGSNTGELFF
>TRBJ2-5|TRBV20-1|14|many
CSARETSGQETQYF
>TRBJ1-5|TRBV20-1|14|many
CSARGFTGNQPQHF
>TRBJ2-3|TRBV5-6|19|many
CASSLVAGLAGGRTDTQYF
>TRBJ2-3|TRBV7-2|14|many
CASSLGQRTDTQYF
>TRBJ2-5|TRBV24-1|15|many
CATSDRTVHQETQYF
>TRBJ1-6|TRBV14|15|many
CASSQQRVFNSPLHF
>TRBJ2-7|TRBV13|15|-
CASSPAALAGGEQYF
>TRBJ2-7|TRBV5-6|16|many
CASRTSPASGAYEQYF
>TRBJ2-1|TRBV13|17|many
CASSLIAGRDSYNEQFF
>TRBJ1-3|TRBV28|17|many
CASSSGVWVFGGNTIYF
>TRBJ2-5|TRBV6-1|15|many
CASSTSSGDQETQYF